The T cell receptor (beta chain) under discussion was sequenced for a study of T cell responses to AZD1222 COVID-19 vaccine. CDR3 length: 16 residues. CDR1 and CDR2 from the germline V gene are MNHEY and SVGEGT. Trimming took off 0 bases at V and 8 bases at J, with 18 bases between the two ends. Details on this clone: Its antigen remains unknown.

Regarding the study as a whole: Spike-specific TCR breadth rose after two AZD1222 doses, and depth rose as well. Only a handful of individuals given AZD1222 were seropositive at baseline. Clonal diversity was possibly underestimated; the donors were predominantly white British and more often female.

TCRdb's table, derived via immunoSEQ multiplex PCR, lists solely in-frame clones and lacks some. The table has under 200,000 clones, more than 80% seen once. The rearrangement uses TRBV6-2 or TRBV6-3 and TRBJ2-3; D is possibly TRBD1 or TRBD2 (6 bases each). The sequencing used peripheral blood, collected 28 days after the second dose of the MenACWY control vaccine. The sequence derives from an adult who received the MenACWY meningococcal vaccine as a control. The CDR3 DNA sequence: TGTGCCAGCAGTTACTCTTCGGGGGCGCTTCCTATTACGCAGTATTTT. It specifies CASSYSSGALPITQYF.